The clone carrying this T cell receptor (beta chain) has at least ten counts. Its specificity is unknown. Indicated time point: patch test 1, 2 weeks after DPC sensitization. Treatment of the sample: therapeutic diphenylcyclopropenone sensitization with weekly scalp DPC. Blood was drawn before each patch test was applied. The data were taken from a study of human T cells and chemical hapten exposure. V trimming: 5 bases; J trimming: 5 bases; junction bases outside the gene matches: 6. From germline, CDR1 is SNHLY and CDR2 FYNNEI. The CDR3 length is 13 residues. The study, taken as a whole, reports: The study found that PT1 expanded TCR counts correlated positively with patch test score.

TCRdb reprocessed the RACE reads with MiXCR, giving one entry per CDR3 protein. Here the sample spans approximately 110,000 distinct CDR3 sequences, 9.5% to 12% being singletons. The sequencing here drew on whole blood, taken in connection with sensitization to the hapten diphenylcyclopropenone (DPC). The receptor comes from a woman aged 40 to 49 with alopecia areata. Some clones in this sample may be carry-over from other donors' samples. The chain employs TRBV2 and TRBJ2-7; 7 bases are a match to TRBD1. CDR3 sequence (DNA): TGTGCCAGCAGTCCAAACAGGGGAAACGAGCAGTACTTC. Translating gives CASSPNRGNEQYF. The full variable domain, rest sourced from reference TRBV2 and TRBJ2-7, is EPEVTQTPSHQVTQMGQEVILRCVPISNHLYFYWYRQILGQKVEFLVSFYNNEISEKSEIFDDQFSVERPDGSNFTLKIRSTKLEDSAMYFCASSPNRGNEQYFGPGTRLTVT.